The present T cell receptor (beta chain) was sequenced within a study of regulatory T cells in long-lasting Graves disease. The germline V gene has CDR1 ENHRY and CDR2 SYGVKD. The CDR3 spans 13 residues. V was cut by 7 bases and J by 5 bases, with 14 bases left in between. This clonotype showed up many times. Researchers made TCR beta libraries by using iRepertoire HTBI primers and running Arm-PCR on CDR3 regions. One entry per CDR3 protein results from TCRdb running MiXCR on the multiplex PCR reads. The table has approximately 310,000 distinct CDR3 sequences, 15% to 20% seen once; the top ten hold around 37%. Time point indicated: newly diagnosed GD, antithyroid drugs for less than 3 months. From PBMCs, RNA was extracted and then used to make the TCR library.

Here the sequenced sample was peripheral blood mononuclear cells (PBMCs), taken at new diagnosis, from a patient treated with antithyroid drugs. The gene calls are TRBV10-3 and TRBJ2-5; a weak D match, TRBD2 (5 bases). This receptor was identified in a female donor with Graves disease. Here the CDR3 DNA reads TGTGCCATCAACGGTGGGAGTGACGAGACCCAGTACTTC. As protein: CAINGGSDETQYF.